What follows are 15 T cell receptor beta chains derived from one specimen sequenced in a study of graft-versus-host responses after intestinal transplantation. Sequencing used immunoSEQ multiplex PCR; TCRdb keeps in-frame clones, though not all of them. Of about 18,000 clones listed, 75% to 95% are singletons. The material was PBMCs, obtained about 350 days after transplant. These TCRs come from a human patient who received an intestinal transplant, so some T cells may come from the graft donor.

The chain couples TRBV2 to TRBJ1-2; D remains unclear. Trimming cost V 6 bases and J 6 bases, with 17 bases left between them. The length of the CDR3 is 14 residues. CDR1 is SNHLY and CDR2 is FYNNEI in the germline V gene. The CDR3 spells CASRREGGWDGYTF. The CDR3 region has the DNA TGTGCCAGCAGGAGGGAGGGAGGTTGGGATGGCTACACCTTC.

J is TRBJ2-1 and V is TRBV7-9; 7 bases map to TRBD2. V lost 3 bases, J lost 2 bases, and 7 bases stayed unmatched. Germline CDR1 reads SEHNR; CDR2 reads FQNEAQ (reference sequence). The CDR3 consists of 16 residues. The CDR3 nucleotides read TGTGCCAGCAGCTTGGGGCTGCGGGGGACCTACAATGAGCAGTTCTTC. This encodes CASSLGLRGTYNEQFF.

The gene calls are TRBV6-4 and TRBJ1-1, with D possibly matching TRBD1 (5 bases). Germline lookup yields CDR1 MRHNA and CDR2 SNTAGT. The germline V and J ends were trimmed by 4 bases and 8 bases, with 17 bases remaining between them. The CDR3 is made up of 14 amino acids. The chain's CDR3 is CASSAGTLGGEAFF. For the CDR3, the DNA is TGTGCCAGCAGTGCCGGGACCCTAGGAGGAGAAGCTTTCTTT.

This clone has a single count. The rearrangement links TRBV7-3 to TRBJ1-2, with D hard to call. CDR1 and CDR2 from the germline V gene are SGHTA and FQGTGA. This CDR3 region has 13 residues. V gave up 4 bases and J gave up 8 bases, with 14 bases separating them. CDR3 nucleotides: TGTGCCAGCAGCTCACCGGGGAAGTCCGGCTACACCTTC. This gives the protein CASSSPGKSGYTF.

This clone has just one count. This chain links TRBV2 with TRBJ2-3; maybe TRBD1 (6 bases). The CDR3 contains 13 residues. V lost 8 bases and J lost 2, with 11 bases in between. CDR1 is SNHLY, CDR2 FYNNEI, per germline. CDR3 sequence (DNA): TGTGCCAGCTCGAGGGGGACCACAGATACGCAGTATTTT. The encoded protein is CASSRGTTDTQYF.

The chain has TRBV15 and TRBJ2-5; D call uncertain. The V and J ends lost 0 bases and 5 bases respectively, with 4 bases between them. The CDR3 contains 12 residues. In germline, CDR1 is LNHNV, CDR2 YYDKDF (reference sequence). In nucleotides, the CDR3 is TGTGCCACCAGCAGAGAATGGGAGACCCAGTACTTC. Protein: CATSREWETQYF.

V usage is TRBV13 and J usage is TRBJ2-5; 7 positions agree with TRBD1. The CDR3 is 16 amino acids. Germline V CDR1 and CDR2: PRHDT, FYEKMQ (reference sequence). J gave up 1 base and V 5 bases, and 10 bases lay outside the gene matches. This CDR3 is CASSPRDSGVQETQYF. The CDR3 region has the DNA TGTGCCAGCAGCCCCCGGGACAGCGGCGTCCAAGAGACCCAGTACTTC.

Worth noting for this clone: Different DNA sequences within this sample yield the same CDR3. The chain employs TRBV2 and TRBJ1-4; 8 bases fit TRBD1. The CDR3 totals 18 residues. V lost 2 bases and J lost 4; bases outside the gene matches: 12. CDR1 and CDR2 from the germline V gene are SNHLY and FYNNEI. DNA of the CDR3: TGTGCCAGCAGTGAAATTGGACAGGGATTAGGACATAATGAAAAACTGTTTTTT. Its protein is CASSEIGQGLGHNEKLFF.

The CDR3 protein is CASSFGPKNTEAFF. CDR3 DNA: TGCGCCAGCAGCTTCGGCCCGAAGAACACTGAAGCTTTCTTT. The chain joins TRBV5-1 to TRBJ1-1; D is unclear. With 2 bases removed from V and 1 base from J, the gap between germline ends came to 9 bases. The CDR3 loop spans 14 amino acids. Germline V gives CDR1 SGHRS, CDR2 YFSETQ.

The chain joins TRBV15 to TRBJ2-1, with D unresolved. Trimming shortened V by 2 bases and J by 6 bases, and 8 bases separated the two germline ends. Germline-derived CDR1 and CDR2 are LNHNV and YYDKDF (reference sequence). This CDR3 is 13 amino acids long. The CDR3: CATSRSALNEQFF. The CDR3 region has the DNA TGTGCCACCAGCAGATCCGCCCTCAATGAGCAGTTCTTC. The complete variable domain, with remaining parts taken from reference TRBV15 and TRBJ2-1, reads DAMVIQNPRYQVTQFGKPVTLSCSQTLNHNVMYWYQQKSSQAPKLLFHYYDKDFNNEADTPDNFQSRRPNTSFCFLDIRSPGLGDTAMYLCATSRSALNEQFFGPGTRLTVL.

The chain is built from TRBV4-1 and TRBJ2-7; 10 bases map to TRBD2. The J call may not be correct, given that the DNA end is closer to TRBJ2-5. Germline V gene sequence: CDR1 MGHRA, CDR2 YSYEKL. This CDR3 comprises 18 residues. CDR3 residues: CASSQPSKGLAYQETQYF. CDR3 in DNA: TGCGCCAGCAGCCAACCTTCAAAGGGACTAGCGTACCAAGAGACCCAGTACTTC.

V is TRBV27 and J is TRBJ2-3; maybe TRBD2 (5 bases). Between the trimmed V and J ends, which lost 1 base and 6 bases, there was a span of 11 bases. Germline V gene lookup returns CDR1 MNHEY and CDR2 SMNVEV (reference sequence). CDR3 length equals 14 residues. The CDR3 bases are TGTGCCAGCAGTTTATGGGGTGAGGGCGATACGCAGTATTTT. Translating it yields CASSLWGEGDTQYF.

The chain recombines TRBV4-1 with TRBJ2-5; weak D call: TRBD2 (6 bases). Trimming took 1 base from V and 5 from J, leaving 14 bases between them. Germline CDR1 is MGHRA and CDR2 is YSYEKL. The length of the CDR3 is 15 residues. CDR3 loop: CASSQVIDREETQYF. CDR3 nucleotide sequence: TGCGCCAGCAGCCAAGTAATAGACCGGGAGGAGACCCAGTACTTC.

The chain links TRBV4-1 to TRBJ2-7; possibly TRBD1 or TRBD2 for D (5 bases each). Trimming removed 1 base from V and 3 bases from J, with 13 bases in between. In germline, CDR1 is MGHRA, CDR2 YSYEKL. The CDR3 spans 15 residues. The CDR3 coding sequence is TGCGCCAGCAGCCAAGCCTCAAATGGGGGCTACGAGCAGTACTTC. It yields the protein CASSQASNGGYEQYF.

The V gene is TRBV11-3, the J gene TRBJ2-1, with D possibly TRBD2 on 5 matching bases. The CDR3 sequence is 14 residues long. Trimming left V 5 bases short and J 7 bases short, with 15 bases between. CDR1 and CDR2 from the germline V gene are SGHNT and YENEEA. The CDR3 DNA reads as TGTGCCAGCAGCCGGCCGGGAAAATCAAATGAGCAGTTCTTC. Its protein product is CASSRPGKSNEQFF.